Presented here are 2 T cell receptor beta chains from one specimen sequenced in a study of control samples from healthy donors and cancer patients. The repertoire was sequenced with immunoSEQ multiplex PCR; TCRdb's copy has only in-frame clones and lacks some. The sample consists of some 89,000 clones, over 75% of them appearing once. The material sequenced was blood. The receptors shown here come from a woman aged 35 to 49 in good health.

The CDR3: CASSQEGVRQGTDYEQYF. In DNA, the CDR3 is TGCGCCAGCAGCCAAGAGGGGGTCCGCCAGGGGACGGACTACGAGCAGTACTTC. The V call is TRBV4-3, the J call TRBJ2-7; D might be TRBD1 (6 bases). Germline assignment: CDR1 LGHNA and CDR2 YSLEER. The CDR3 covers 18 residues. V lost 0 bases, J lost 3 bases, and 21 bases lay in between.

The chain carries TRBV29-1 and TRBJ1-2; a possible D gene is TRBD1 (5 bases). The germline V and J ends were trimmed by 6 bases and 2 bases, with 19 bases remaining between them. CDR1 is SQVTM, CDR2 ANQGSEA, per germline. This CDR3 has 15 residues. The DNA for the CDR3 is TGCAGCGTGGGGACGGGGACGGCTGTAAACTATGGCTACACCTTC. This encodes CSVGTGTAVNYGYTF.